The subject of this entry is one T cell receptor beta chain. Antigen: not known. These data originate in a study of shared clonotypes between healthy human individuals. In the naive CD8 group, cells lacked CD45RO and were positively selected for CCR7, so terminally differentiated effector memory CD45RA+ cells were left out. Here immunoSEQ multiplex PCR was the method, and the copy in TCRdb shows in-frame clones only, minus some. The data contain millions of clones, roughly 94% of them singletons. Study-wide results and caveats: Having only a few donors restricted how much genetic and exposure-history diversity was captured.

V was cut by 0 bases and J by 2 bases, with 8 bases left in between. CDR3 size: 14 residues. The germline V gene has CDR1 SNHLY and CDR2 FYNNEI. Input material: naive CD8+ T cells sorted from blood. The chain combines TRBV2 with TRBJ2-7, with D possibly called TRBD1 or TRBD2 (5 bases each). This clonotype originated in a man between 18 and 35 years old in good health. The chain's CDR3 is CASSEAEGTYEQYF. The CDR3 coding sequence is TGTGCCAGCAGTGAAGCTGAGGGGACCTACGAGCAGTACTTC.